Listed here are 20 T cell receptor beta chains from one sample, sequenced in a study of blood T cell repertoires in COVID-19. Here immunoSEQ multiplex PCR was the method, and the copy in TCRdb shows in-frame clones only, minus some. This sample yields 300,000 to 350,000 clones, of which over 75% are seen a single time; 5% belongs to the top ten. Sequenced sample: PBMCs or T cells enriched from blood (not recorded which). The receptors derive from a man aged 25 to 45 who had recovered from COVID-19.

The rearrangement links TRBV18 to TRBJ2-7; unclear D gene. This CDR3 comprises 14 residues. The germline CDR1 and CDR2 sequences are KGHSH and LQKENI. Deletions cut 3 bases from V and 4 bases from J, with 13 bases between. The CDR3 DNA sequence: TGTGCCAGCTCACCCCCAGGTATACCATACGAGCAGTACTTC. This gives the protein CASSPPGIPYEQYF.

The chain employs TRBV28 and TRBJ2-2, with D possibly TRBD1 on 5 matching bases. The CDR3 runs to 11 residues. The germline gives CDR1 MDHEN, CDR2 SYDVKM. V gave up 4 bases and J gave up 13 bases, with 10 bases separating them. CDR3 in amino acids: CASSSRVSLFF. In nucleotides, the CDR3 is TGTGCCAGCAGTTCCAGGGTATCGCTGTTTTTT.

The V gene is TRBV5-4, the J gene TRBJ1-4, with 7 bases lining up with TRBD1. Germline assignment: CDR1 SGHNT and CDR2 YYREEE (reference sequence). The CDR3 spans 14 residues. After removal of 3 bases from V and 4 bases from J, the junction contained 3 bases not matched to a gene. CDR3 in amino acids: CASSSGQHNEKLFF. CDR3 coding DNA: TGTGCCAGCAGCTCGGGACAGCATAATGAAAAACTGTTTTTT.

The genes are TRBV3-1 (or the pseudogene TRBV3-2) and TRBJ2-7; 10 bases match TRBD1. The V and J ends lost 5 bases and 5 bases, in that order; junction bases with no gene match: 6. CDR3 size: 14 residues. Germline values: CDR1 LGHDT, CDR2 YNNKEL (reference sequence). The CDR3 sequence is CASSSRDRGDEQYF. The CDR3 DNA is TGTGCCAGCAGCTCCCGGGACAGGGGCGACGAGCAGTACTTC.

The rearrangement uses TRBV5-1 and TRBJ1-1; 7 positions agree with TRBD1. This CDR3 has 15 amino acids. CDR1 is SGHRS and CDR2 is YFSETQ in the germline V gene. The J segment lost 1 base and the V segment lost 4 bases, leaving 7 bases of the junction unmatched. DNA of the CDR3: TGCGCCAGCAGCGGGGGGCGGGACAGGAACACTGAAGCTTTCTTT. This encodes CASSGGRDRNTEAFF.

The V gene is TRBV28, the J gene TRBJ1-3, with D tentatively TRBD1 (5 bases). V gave up 2 bases and J gave up 0 bases, with 8 bases separating them. The CDR3 length is 15 residues. CDR1 and CDR2 (germline): MDHEN, SYDVKM. The CDR3 bases are TGTGCCAGCAGTTTACGACAGTACTCTGGAAACACCATATATTTT. This gives the protein CASSLRQYSGNTIYF.

This chain links TRBV5-1 with TRBJ2-4; 7 bases fit TRBD1. The CDR3 has 15 residues. Germline V gene lookup returns CDR1 SGHRS and CDR2 YFSETQ. V dropped 3 bases and J dropped 6; count of bases not matched to a gene: 9. The CDR3 reads CASSSTTGSGNIQYF. The CDR3 coding sequence is TGCGCCAGCAGCTCCACGACAGGGTCGGGAAACATTCAGTACTTC.

CDR3 region: CASSLSAGGHTDTQYF. CDR3 nucleotides: TGTGCCAGCAGCTTGTCAGCGGGGGGCCACACAGATACGCAGTATTTT. The chain combines TRBV11-1 with TRBJ2-3; 9 bases map to TRBD2. V was clipped by 3 bases and J by 2 bases; unmatched bases: 6. The CDR3 spans 16 residues. CDR1 is SGHAT, CDR2 FQDESV, per germline (reference sequence).

Comments on this clone: One junction end disagrees with the germline gene, perhaps due to a read error. The rearrangement joins TRBV14 to TRBJ1-4; 10 nucleotides line up with TRBD1. CDR1 is SGHDN, CDR2 FVKESK, per germline. CDR3 length: 16 amino acids. CDR3 bases: TGTGCCAGCAGCGAAGACAGGGGGCGGGTGGATGAAAAACTGTTTTTT. Protein sequence: CASSEDRGRVDEKLFF.

This chain joins TRBV11-2 and TRBJ2-5; 10 nucleotides match TRBD2. Germline CDR1 reads SGHAT; CDR2 reads FQNNGV. CDR3 length: 16 residues. J was trimmed by 5 bases and V by 1 base; bases with no gene match: 7. CDR3 in amino acids: CASSLALAGGGETQYF. DNA of the CDR3: TGTGCCAGCAGCTTAGCATTAGCGGGGGGTGGGGAGACCCAGTACTTC. Filled out from reference TRBV11-2 and TRBJ2-5, the complete variable domain reads EAGVAQSPRYKIIEKRQSVAFWCNPISGHATLYWYQQILGQGPKLLIQFQNNGVVDDSQLPKDRFSAERLKGVDSTLKIQPAKLEDSAVYLCASSLALAGGGETQYFGPGTRLLVL.

The CDR3 DNA sequence: TGCGCCAGCAGTTTGAGCAGGGCTCCCACAGATACGCAGTATTTT. Amino acids: CASSLSRAPTDTQYF. The chain combines TRBV5-1 with TRBJ2-3, with a tentative D call TRBD1 (5 bases). The CDR3 contains 15 residues. Trimming removed 5 bases from V and 2 bases from J, with 15 bases in between. Germline V CDR1 and CDR2: SGHRS, YFSETQ.

This chain connects TRBV28 to TRBJ1-4, with D perhaps matching TRBD1 (5 bases). The CDR3 totals 15 residues. Looked up from germline, CDR1 is MDHEN and CDR2 is SYDVKM. V was trimmed by 5 bases and J by 8 bases, leaving 18 bases between them. The CDR3 region has the DNA TGTGCCAGCAGTCGACCCCCGGGGGTCGGAGAAAAACTGTTTTTT. It codes for CASSRPPGVGEKLFF.

The gene calls are TRBV6-4 and TRBJ1-5; perhaps TRBD1 as D (5 bases). This CDR3 spans 16 amino acids. Germline V gives CDR1 MRHNA, CDR2 SNTAGT. V lost 0 bases, J lost 5 bases, and 14 bases lay in between. The CDR3 nucleotides read TGTGCCAGCAGTGACTCGAAACGAACGGGGGATCAGCCCCAGCATTTT. Protein product: CASSDSKRTGDQPQHF.

The chain joins TRBV28 to TRBJ2-7, with a tentative D call TRBD1 (6 bases). Germline V gives CDR1 MDHEN, CDR2 SYDVKM. CDR3 length: 13 residues. V lost 6 bases and J lost 3, with 12 bases in between. The CDR3 sequence is CASRDPRGYEQYF. The CDR3 region has the DNA TGTGCCAGCAGAGACCCCAGGGGCTACGAGCAGTACTTC.

J is TRBJ2-5 and V is TRBV30, with no clear D. Looked up from germline, CDR1 is GTSNPN and CDR2 is SVGIG (reference sequence). Trimming cost V 5 bases and J 4 bases, with 11 bases left between them. The CDR3 has 12 residues. CDR3 nucleotides: TGTGCCTGGGGAGTTTCGGGAGAGACCCAGTACTTC. Translation gives CAWGVSGETQYF.

The V gene is TRBV11-3, the J gene TRBJ2-1; D call uncertain. The CDR3 extends over 13 amino acids. Trimming removed 0 bases from V and 4 bases from J, with 4 bases in between. CDR1 is SGHNT and CDR2 is YENEEA in the germline V gene. The CDR3 reads CASSLDVYNEQFF. The CDR3, as DNA: TGTGCCAGCAGCTTAGACGTGTACAATGAGCAGTTCTTC.

In DNA form, the CDR3 reads TGCGCCAGCAGGCTGCCCGAGGCTAGTTCACCCCTCCACTTT. Translating it yields CASRLPEASSPLHF. J is TRBJ1-6 and V is TRBV5-1, with D unresolved. V lost 5 bases and J 9 bases, leaving 15 bases between the germline ends. The CDR3 contains 14 residues. The germline V gene encodes CDR1 SGHRS and CDR2 YFSETQ.

V gene TRBV6-2 or TRBV6-3 combines with J gene TRBJ1-1, with 8 bases that match TRBD1. Per germline, CDR1 MNHEY and CDR2 SVGEGT. This CDR3 is 16 amino acids long. The V segment lost 5 bases and the J segment 1 base; nucleotides outside the gene matches: 9. Here the CDR3 reads CASSTPQGVKNTEAFF. The DNA for the CDR3 is TGTGCCAGCAGTACCCCACAGGGGGTCAAGAACACTGAAGCTTTCTTT.

This sequence joins TRBV6-4 and TRBJ2-1; D is perhaps TRBD1 (5 bases). The CDR3 sequence is 15 residues long. Trimming removed 5 bases from V and 6 bases from J, with 17 bases in between. Germline V gene lookup returns CDR1 MRHNA and CDR2 SNTAGT. CDR3 loop: CASSPQSTESNEQFF. CDR3 sequence (DNA): TGTGCCAGCAGTCCCCAGTCGACAGAATCCAATGAGCAGTTCTTC.

The table lists this clone with a count of one. The chain joins TRBV13 to TRBJ1-3; D remains ambiguous. Germline-derived CDR1 and CDR2 are PRHDT and FYEKMQ (reference sequence). The V end was cut by 2 bases, the J end by 8 bases, with 4 bases between. The CDR3 sequence is 11 residues long. The CDR3 nucleotides read TGTGCCAGCAGCTTATCGGACACCATATATTTT. It encodes CASSLSDTIYF.